This TCR beta chain was identified during a study of blood T cells in healthy people across ages (dated by TCRdb to the mid-2010s). About the full investigation: In model experiments, template switching captured roughly one uniquely barcoded TCR beta cDNA molecule for every two T cells. The study analyzed two additional independent replicas of 1 million unique cDNA reads from the same blood draw for two donors, one aged 18 to 30 and one aged 80 or older. Donors of different ages were randomly distributed across sequencing lanes to avoid experimental bias. To track age-related changes in TCR beta repertoire diversity, the study relied on deep sequencing normalized with unique cDNA molecular identifiers. The donors were divided into four age groups: young (average around 16 years), middle-aged (about 41), aged (about 62) and long-lived (approximately 74).

The donors were around 39 Caucasian individuals from Russia, aged about 6 to 100 years, who were systemically healthy. Approximately 9.7 milliliters of peripheral blood were drawn from each donor into EDTA-treated Vacutainer tubes. Ficoll-Paque density-gradient centrifugation was used to isolate PBMCs, with at least 6 million per sample. Total RNA was extracted from PBMCs with Trizol reagent, with at least 6 micrograms obtained per sample. For every donor, flow cytometry on a PBMC aliquot measured the percentage of naive CD45RAhigh/CD27high T cells. Concerning this clonotype itself: Its binding antigen is unknown. No much larger clone is present one base from it, and per-base qualities are unavailable.

Points the paper makes about the study in general: Bulk unsorted PBMC profiling prevented conclusive comparison of naive and antigen-experienced compartments. Observed TCR beta diversity correlated strongly with the percentage of naive T cells measured by flow cytometry. Estimates of total diversity based on one million sequenced T cells were regarded as lower bounds and as underestimates. The long-lived group showed more naive CD4+ T cells, fewer expanded clones and increased TCR diversity than the aged group, suggesting age selection. As age increased, observed TCR beta diversity per million T cells dropped in a roughly linear way, and a significant reduction was already evident by age about 36. The CMV infection status of donors was not known, potentially confounding age-related changes in expanded clonotypes.

The receptor library was made with 5' RACE. Sequencer: Illumina HiSeq 2500. A second roughly 6 to 11 cycle PCR used a sample-barcoded 5' primer and a J-beta primer mix. A unique molecular identifier was introduced onto each TCR beta cDNA molecule by a template-switch 5' adaptor carrying 12 random nucleotides. At least 3 million CDR3-containing paired-end reads were obtained from each sample. All of the RNA was converted into first-strand cDNA using the Mint cDNA synthesis kit, with a TRBC-specific oligonucleotide serving as the primer. All cDNA was treated with uracil-DNA glycosylase and then went through a first 18-cycle PCR with the universal primers M1SS and BC2_uni_R. Per the source publication's procedure: Each sample was normalized by randomly selecting 1 million high-quality reads, each carrying a distinct molecular identifier. Instead of being binned into consensus sequences, reads with shared molecular identifiers were discarded. MiTCR, set to a Q25 quality threshold and the strictest error-elimination algorithm, was used for CDR3 identification, clonotype clustering and error correction. A nonparametric unseen species model using Euler transformation provided a lower-bound estimate of total TCR beta diversity. TCRdb's own reprocessing of the public reads used fastp at Q25 and MiXCR and kept productive beta chains. Rows matching on CDR3 protein sequence are summarized as one entry with the most common DNA and genes. TCRdb assigned the V and J calls; the authors' analysis was not used. This sample comprises roughly 730,000 distinct CDR3 sequences, roughly 50% of them detected only once. The ten largest account for around 25% of the sample.

The CDR3 sequence holds 20 residues, the cysteine and phenylalanine included. Only the CDR3 DNA stays, 60 bases, in frame from base 1. From a lookup of the germline V gene, CDR1 and CDR2 are LGHNT and FRNRAP. V has 0 bases trimmed and J has 2 bases trimmed; junction bases matching no gene number 15. Recombination connected TRBV12-5 to TRBJ2-3; TRBD1 agrees with 9 junctional bases. The receptor was derived from a man aged 40-49 years in good health. Sequenced sample: blood. The CDR3 amino acid sequence is: CASGLVLFPQGAPNTDTQYF. The nucleotides are TGTGCTAGTGGTTTGGTACTCTTTCCACAGGGGGCGCCCAACACAGATACGCAGTATTTT. Reference TRBV12-5 and TRBJ2-3 genes cover what lies past the CDR3, so the full variable domain is DARVTQTPRHKVTEMGQEVTMRCQPILGHNTVFWYRQTMMQGLELLAYFRNRAPLDDSGMPKDRFSAEMPDATLATLKIQPSEPRDSAVYFCASGLVLFPQGAPNTDTQYFGPGTRLTVL.